The 2 T cell receptor beta chains in this list originate from one sample, sequenced in a study of spatial heterogeneity in lung cancer. Study-level points and caveats: One measure, the expanded intratumoral alpha and beta TCR count, tracked tumor mutation counts.

These receptors' antigens are unknown. One entry per CDR3 protein results from TCRdb running MiXCR on the 5' RACE reads. The sample gives over 10,000 distinct CDR3 sequences, 4.5% to 5.5% of which show up once; almost 25% is in the top ten. The time point denotes: sample taken at primary tumor resection. Sequenced material: lung tumor tissue, taken at surgery. These receptors originate from a male donor with early-stage non-small cell lung cancer.

This clonotype was seen repeatedly, ten times or more. This beta chain is an unintended read in a library built for alpha chains; its size means little. V usage is TRBV7-9 and J usage is TRBJ2-1, with D uncertain. V was cut by 4 bases and J by 4 bases, with 5 bases left in between. This CDR3 has 12 residues. Germline V CDR1 and CDR2: SEHNR, FQNEAQ (reference sequence). The CDR3 DNA is TGTGCCAGCAGCTCGGAGTACAATGAGCAGTTCTTC. This encodes CASSSEYNEQFF.

This clonotype showed up just a few times. For a library built for alpha chains, this beta chain is a stray read; little rests on its size. The chain combines TRBV5-6 with TRBJ1-2; TRBD1 is a possible D gene (5 bases). Per germline, CDR1 SGHDT and CDR2 YYEEEE. V was clipped by 5 bases and J by 1 base, with 12 bases between them. The CDR3 consists of 14 residues. CDR3 amino acids: CASRTGVFNYGYTF. As DNA, the CDR3 is TGTGCCAGCAGAACGGGGGTTTTTAACTATGGCTACACCTTC.